These T cell receptor beta chains were read from a single sample in a study of cytomegalovirus exposure and HLA in healthy donors. Libraries were prepared by immunoSEQ multiplex PCR; TCRdb keeps only in-frame clonotypes and omits some of them. The data hold around 70,000 clones, with 90% to 95% observed a single time. Material: PBMCs. Receptor source: a woman aged 18-30 years in good health and CMV-seronegative. Each CDR3 is given without its conserved first and last residue. A D gene is named only where the DNA matches it firmly. Expanded clones get a size class; other rows say once, few or many, or leave the size out.

clone_size v_call d_call cdr3_aa
. TRBV6-1 TRBD2 ASSETSGGPGELF
. TRBV30 . AWSRIAILYNEQF
. TRBV18 . ASSPLGQSTDTQY
. TRBV5-1 TRBD2 ASSPRLAGAITDTQY
. TRBV9 TRBD1 ASSGGQGSYEQY
few TRBV28 TRBD1 ASSLWDRGPMDEKLF
. TRBV6-5 . ASSYSPRVTETQY
. TRBV18 TRBD1 ASSPQGATLSYEQY
. TRBV7-8 TRBD1 ASSFRDRDIGIHNSPLH
. TRBV6-6 . ASSYFFRGELF
. TRBV7-8 . ASSFETAYEQY
. TRBV5-4 . ASSLAPSGDTQY
. TRBV25-1 . ASRFRGENTEAF
. TRBV5-1 . ASSREGNGSPLH
. TRBV28 . ASRPPSAGDTEAF
few TRBV2 . ASSVRDGGGYT
. TRBV30 . AWNWLLNTEAF
. TRBV5-8 . ASRSGYNEQF
. TRBV6-5 TRBD1 ASSYTQGADGYT